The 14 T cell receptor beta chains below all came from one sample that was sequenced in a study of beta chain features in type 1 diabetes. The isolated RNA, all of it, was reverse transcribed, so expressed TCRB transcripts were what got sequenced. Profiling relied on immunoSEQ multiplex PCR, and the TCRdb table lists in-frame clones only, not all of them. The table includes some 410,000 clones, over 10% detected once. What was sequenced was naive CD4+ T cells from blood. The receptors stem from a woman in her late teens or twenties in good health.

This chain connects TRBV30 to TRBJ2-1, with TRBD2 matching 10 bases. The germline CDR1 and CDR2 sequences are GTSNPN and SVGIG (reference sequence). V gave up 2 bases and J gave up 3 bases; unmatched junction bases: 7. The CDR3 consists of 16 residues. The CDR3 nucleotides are TGTGCCTGGAGTCGACGTAGCGGGAGGATCTACAATGAGCAGTTCTTC. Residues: CAWSRRSGRIYNEQFF. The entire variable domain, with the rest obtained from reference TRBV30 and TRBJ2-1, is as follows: SQTIHQWPATLVQPVGSPLSLECTVEGTSNPNLYWYRQAAGRGLQLLFYSVGIGQISSEVPQNLSASRPQDRQFILSSKKLLLSDSGFYLCAWSRRSGRIYNEQFFGPGTRLTVL.

The CDR3 bases are TGCGCCAGCAGCTTGGATACAGGGGTTAATTCACCCCTCCACTTT. Translating gives CASSLDTGVNSPLHF. The genes are TRBV5-1 and TRBJ1-6, with 7 bases fitting TRBD1. CDR1 and CDR2 (germline): SGHRS, YFSETQ. This CDR3 contains 15 residues. Trimming took 0 bases from V and 6 from J; bases not matched to a gene: 3.

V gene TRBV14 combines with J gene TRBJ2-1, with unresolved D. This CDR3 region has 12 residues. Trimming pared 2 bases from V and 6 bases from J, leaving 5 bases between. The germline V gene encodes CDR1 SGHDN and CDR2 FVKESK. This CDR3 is CASSQNRNEQFF. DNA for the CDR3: TGTGCCAGCAGCCAAAACCGCAATGAGCAGTTCTTC.

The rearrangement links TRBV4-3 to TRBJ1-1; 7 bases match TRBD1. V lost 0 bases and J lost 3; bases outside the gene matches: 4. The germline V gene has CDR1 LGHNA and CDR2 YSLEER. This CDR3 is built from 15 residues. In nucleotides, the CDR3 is TGCGCCAGCAGCCAAGATCAGGGGGAGGACACTGAAGCTTTCTTT. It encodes CASSQDQGEDTEAFF.

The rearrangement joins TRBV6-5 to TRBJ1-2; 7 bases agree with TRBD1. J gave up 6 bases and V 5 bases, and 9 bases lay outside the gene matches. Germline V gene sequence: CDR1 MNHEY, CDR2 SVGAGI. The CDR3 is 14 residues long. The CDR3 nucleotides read TGTGCCAGCAGTACCCCCGGACAGGATCATGGCTACACCTTC. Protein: CASSTPGQDHGYTF.

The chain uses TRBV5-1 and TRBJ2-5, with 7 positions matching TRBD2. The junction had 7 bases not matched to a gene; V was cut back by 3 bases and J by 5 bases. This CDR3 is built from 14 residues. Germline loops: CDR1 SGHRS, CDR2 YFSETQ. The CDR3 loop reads CASSSQTSSETQYF. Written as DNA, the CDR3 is TGCGCCAGCAGCTCCCAGACTAGCAGCGAGACCCAGTACTTC.

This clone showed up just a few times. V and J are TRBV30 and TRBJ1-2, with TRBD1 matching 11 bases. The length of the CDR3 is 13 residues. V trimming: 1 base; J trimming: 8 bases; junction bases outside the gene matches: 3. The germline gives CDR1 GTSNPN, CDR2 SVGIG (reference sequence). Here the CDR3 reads CAWSAGTGGGYTF. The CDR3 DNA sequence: TGTGCCTGGAGTGCGGGGACAGGGGGAGGCTACACCTTC.

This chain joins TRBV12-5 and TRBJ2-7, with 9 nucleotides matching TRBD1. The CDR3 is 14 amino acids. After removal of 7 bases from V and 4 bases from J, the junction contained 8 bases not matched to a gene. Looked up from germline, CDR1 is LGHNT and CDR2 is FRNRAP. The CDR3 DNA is TGTGCTAGTGCTCTGGGACAGGGCGCGTACGAGCAGTACTTC. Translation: CASALGQGAYEQYF.

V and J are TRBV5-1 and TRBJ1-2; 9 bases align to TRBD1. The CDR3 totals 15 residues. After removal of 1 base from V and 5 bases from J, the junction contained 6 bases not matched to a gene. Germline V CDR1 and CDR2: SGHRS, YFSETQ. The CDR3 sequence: CASSLTYGTGYGYTF. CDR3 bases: TGCGCCAGCAGCTTGACGTACGGGACAGGGTATGGCTACACCTTC. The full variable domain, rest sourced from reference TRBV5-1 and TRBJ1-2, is KAGVTQTPRYLIKTRGQQVTLSCSPISGHRSVSWYQQTPGQGLQFLFEYFSETQRNKGNFPGRFSGRQFSNSRSEMNVSTLELGDSALYLCASSLTYGTGYGYTFGSGTRLTVV.

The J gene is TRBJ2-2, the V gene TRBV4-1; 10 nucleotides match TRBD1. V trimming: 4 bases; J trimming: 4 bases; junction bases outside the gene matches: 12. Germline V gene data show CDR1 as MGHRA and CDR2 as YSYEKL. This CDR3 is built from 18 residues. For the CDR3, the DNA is TGCGCCAGCAGCCGCAATCCGGGACAGGGGCTGGGCACCGGGGAGCTGTTTTTT. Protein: CASSRNPGQGLGTGELFF.

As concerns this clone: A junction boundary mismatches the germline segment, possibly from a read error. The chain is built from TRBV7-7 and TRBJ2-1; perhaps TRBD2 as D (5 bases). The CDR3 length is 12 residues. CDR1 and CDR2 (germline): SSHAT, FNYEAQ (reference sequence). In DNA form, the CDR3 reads TGTGCTAGCAGCTTTCGGGCGGGTGAGCAGTTCTTC. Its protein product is CASSFRAGEQFF.

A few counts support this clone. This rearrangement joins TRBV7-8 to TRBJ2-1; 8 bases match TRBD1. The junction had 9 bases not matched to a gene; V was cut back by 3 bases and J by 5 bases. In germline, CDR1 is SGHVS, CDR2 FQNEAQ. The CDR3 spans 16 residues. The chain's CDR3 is CASSFRSRGLNNEQFF. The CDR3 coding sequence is TGTGCCAGCAGCTTCCGGAGCAGGGGGCTTAACAATGAGCAGTTCTTC.

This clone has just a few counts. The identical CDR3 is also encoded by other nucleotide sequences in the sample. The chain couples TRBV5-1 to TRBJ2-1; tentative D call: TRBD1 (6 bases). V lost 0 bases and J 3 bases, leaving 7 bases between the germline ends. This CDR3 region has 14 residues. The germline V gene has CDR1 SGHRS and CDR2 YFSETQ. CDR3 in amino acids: CASSLGGGYNEQFF. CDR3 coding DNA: TGCGCCAGCAGCTTGGGAGGGGGCTACAATGAGCAGTTCTTC.

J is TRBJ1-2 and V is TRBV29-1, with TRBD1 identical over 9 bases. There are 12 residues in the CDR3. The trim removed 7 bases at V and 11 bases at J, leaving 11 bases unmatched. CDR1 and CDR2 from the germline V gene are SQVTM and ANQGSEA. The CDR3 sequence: CSAGWGQGYYTF. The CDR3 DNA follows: TGCAGCGCCGGGTGGGGACAGGGTTATTACACCTTC. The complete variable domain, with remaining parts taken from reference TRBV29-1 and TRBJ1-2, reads SAVISQKPSRDICQRGTSLTIQCQVDSQVTMMFWYRQQPGQSLTLIATANQGSEATYESGFVIDKFPISRPNLTFSTLTVSNMSPEDSSIYLCSAGWGQGYYTFGSGTRLTVV.